The T cell receptor (beta chain) under discussion was sequenced for a study of blood T cell repertoires in COVID-19 (dated by TCRdb to 2018 to 2021). About the full investigation: Collaborator samples came from the United States, Italy and Spain and covered acute and convalescent phases of COVID-19. The prospective study material was composed of cDNA or gDNA derived from T cells, B-cell-depleted T cells, or PBMCs. Deeply sampled blood TCRbeta repertoires from subjects exposed to, actively infected with, or recovered from COVID-19 were included in the dataset. The repertoires were made available in a free public database intended to serve as a resource for research on the immune response to SARS-CoV-2. Samples came from the ongoing ImmuneRACE study (first 160 participants) plus 1,254 subjects from 6 global collaborators. Nearly every sample came with metadata listing a de-identified subject ID, COVID-19 status, age in years and sex. Where HLA class I and class II types were available, the types were taken from metadata supplied by the sample provider, not from assay-based typing. The paper's findings and limits, for the study overall: The quantity of clinical and demographic metadata differed by source and by participant and was supplied without curation.

TCRbeta CDR3 regions were amplified from genomic DNA using the immunoSEQ Assay, a bias-controlled multiplex PCR. The original pipeline was this. Nucleated cell counts per sample were estimated from amplification of reference gene primers within the assay. To quantify the absolute abundance of each unique TCRbeta CDR3 rearrangement, sequence reads were collapsed and filtered. For each sample, productive Simpson clonality was calculated as the square root of Simpson's diversity index over productive rearrangements. TCRdb obtained this table from immuneACCESS and retained in-frame rearrangements with V and J assigned. These tables miss some clones; where compared with another copy, unresolved V genes account for less than half of the shortfall, and the remainder is unexplained. D and trimming were read from the DNA, whereas the V and J calls and clone size are those reported in that table. Counted in this sample were approximately 90,000 clones; roughly 77% of them appeared once. Jointly, the top ten make up 24% of the sample.

A note on this clone: Its binding antigen is unknown. No clone much larger than this one lies a single base away; base qualities are absent.

V drops 3 bases and J drops 0 bases, leaving 12 bases in between. Reading from cysteine to phenylalanine, the CDR3 counts 16 amino acids. Only the CDR3 region is kept as DNA, spanning 48 bases read in frame from base 1. CDR1 SGHVS and CDR2 FNYEAQ are derived from the germline V gene. Whole blood was collected in K2EDTA tubes by collaborating institutions according to the institutions' own protocols. For TCRbeta analysis, collaborators shipped samples in one of three forms: frozen whole blood, isolated PBMCs, or DNA extracted from either of those sample types. The chain uses TRBV7-6 and TRBJ1-3, and possibly TRBD1, on 6 matching bases. Sequencing used peripheral blood. The receptor was isolated from a human donor in a cohort sampled during active COVID-19. The CDR3 sequence is CASSFTGTGSGNTIYF. The DNA reads TGTGCCAGCAGCTTTACAGGGACGGGCTCTGGAAACACCATATATTTT. With the portions outside the CDR3 filled from the reference TRBV7-6 and TRBJ1-3 genes, the complete variable region becomes GAGVSQSPRYKVTKRGQDVALRCDPISGHVSLYWYRQALGQGPEFLTYFNYEAQQDKSGLPNDRFSAERPEGSISTLTIQRTEQRDSAMYRCASSFTGTGSGNTIYFGEGSWLTVV.